The sequence of this TCR beta chain was determined in a study of blood T cell repertoires in COVID-19. For the study at large: The samples span acute and convalescent COVID-19 from the United States, Italy and Spain. The cDNA or gDNA used as material had been derived from T cells, B-cell-depleted T cells, or PBMCs.

With 6 bases removed from V and 4 bases from J, the gap between germline ends came to 13 bases. This CDR3 region has 14 residues. Looked up from germline, CDR1 is LGHNT and CDR2 is FRNRAP. The assay was immunoSEQ multiplex PCR, and TCRdb's table has in-frame clones only and misses some. The table shows approximately 58,000 clones, with about nine tenths occurring only once. Sequencing was performed on peripheral blood. The V and J genes are TRBV12-5 and TRBJ1-3; maybe TRBD1 (5 bases). The receptor was isolated from an elderly woman with active COVID-19. The CDR3 here is CASGPGLRGNTIYF. The DNA for the CDR3 is TGTGCTAGTGGCCCAGGGCTCAGAGGAAACACCATATATTTT.